What follows are 30 T cell receptor beta chains derived from one specimen sequenced in a study of identical twins. MiXCR was run by TCRdb on the 5' RACE reads, yielding one entry per CDR3 protein. Of hundreds of thousands of distinct CDR3 sequences in the sample, roughly 7% were seen once. The same sample was also studied in work on yellow fever vaccine responses in identical twins.

The sample was memory (CD45RO+) T cells sorted from blood. The origin of the receptors is a woman aged 18-29 years in good health.

The V and J genes are TRBV4-1 and TRBJ1-5; unclear D gene. From germline, CDR1 is MGHRA and CDR2 YSYEKL. V lost 0 bases to trimming and J lost 3 bases, with 9 bases between them. The CDR3 is 15 residues long. The CDR3 spells CASSQDPQNNQPQHF. CDR3 bases: TGCGCCAGCAGCCAAGATCCACAAAACAATCAGCCCCAGCATTTT.

In this sample, this clonotype turned up many times. The chain recombines TRBV25-1 with TRBJ2-1, with TRBD2 matching over 11 bases. From germline, CDR1 is MGHDK and CDR2 SYGVNS. The CDR3 extends over 15 amino acids. J gave up 5 bases and V 6 bases, and 6 bases lay outside the gene matches. In DNA, the CDR3 is TGTGCCAGCAGAAAAGGGACTAGCGGAAACAATGAGCAGTTCTTC. It yields the protein CASRKGTSGNNEQFF.

This clonotype was counted between two and nine times. In nucleotides, the CDR3 is TGTGCCAGCAGTTACTCAATAGGGGCGGGAGCTTTCTTT. It is translated as CASSYSIGAGAFF. This chain uses TRBV6-5 with TRBJ1-1; weak D call: TRBD1 (5 bases). Trimming pared 0 bases from V and 10 bases from J, leaving 12 bases between. Germline-derived CDR1 and CDR2 are MNHEY and SVGAGI. This CDR3 region has 13 residues.

This clonotype was seen many times. The rearrangement links TRBV3-1 to TRBJ1-2; D is perhaps TRBD1 (5 bases). Trimming pared 4 bases from V and 4 bases from J, leaving 13 bases between. This CDR3 spans 14 amino acids. The germline gives CDR1 LGHDT, CDR2 YNNKEL (reference sequence). CDR3 nucleotides: TGTGCCAGCAGCCGGATTTCGGGGGGCTATGGCTACACCTTC. It encodes CASSRISGGYGYTF. The variable domain in full, with the rest retrieved from reference TRBV3-1 and TRBJ1-2, is DTAVSQTPKYLVTQMGNDKSIKCEQNLGHDTMYWYKQDSKKFLKIMFSYNNKELIINETVPNRFSPKSPDKAHLNLHINSLELGDSAVYFCASSRISGGYGYTFGSGTRLTVV.

The chain carries TRBV2 and TRBJ1-1; a weak D match, TRBD1 (5 bases). CDR1 and CDR2 (germline): SNHLY, FYNNEI. This CDR3 contains 16 residues. Trimming cost V 9 bases and J 1 base, with 21 bases left between them. The chain's CDR3 is CARHGGAPAPNTEAFF. In nucleotides, the CDR3 is TGTGCCAGACACGGCGGGGCGCCGGCCCCGAACACTGAAGCTTTCTTT.

J is TRBJ2-1 and V is TRBV12-3 or TRBV12-4; a weak D match, TRBD2 (5 bases). The CDR3 spans 14 residues. V dropped 7 bases and J dropped 4 bases, with 14 bases sitting between them. CDR3 sequence reads: CASTAVGEYNEQFF. CDR3 nucleotides: TGTGCCAGCACCGCAGTCGGGGAATACAATGAGCAGTTCTTC.

The J gene is TRBJ1-1, the V gene TRBV28; weak D call: TRBD1 (5 bases). In germline, CDR1 is MDHEN, CDR2 SYDVKM. The V and J ends lost 4 bases and 5 bases respectively, with 14 bases between them. CDR3 length equals 14 residues. CDR3 nucleotides: TGTGCCAGCAGTTCCCCGGGGCCGAGGACTGAAGCTTTCTTT. Translating it yields CASSSPGPRTEAFF. Combining the CDR3 with reference TRBV28 and TRBJ1-1 gives the whole variable domain DVKVTQSSRYLVKRTGEKVFLECVQDMDHENMFWYRQDPGLGLRLIYFSYDVKMKEKGDIPEGYSVSREKKERFSLILESASTNQTSMYLCASSSPGPRTEAFFGQGTRLTVV.

V is TRBV5-1 and J is TRBJ2-7; weak D call: TRBD1 (5 bases). This CDR3 comprises 14 residues. Germline V CDR1 and CDR2: SGHRS, YFSETQ. V was clipped by 3 bases and J by 0 bases, with 10 bases between them. The CDR3 sequence: CASSYDSSSYEQYF. The CDR3 DNA sequence: TGCGCCAGCAGCTATGACAGCAGCTCCTACGAGCAGTACTTC.

The V gene is TRBV27, the J gene TRBJ2-7; 13 nucleotides agree with TRBD2. CDR3 length equals 15 residues. Trimming cost V 5 bases and J 5 bases; bases outside gene matches: 6. CDR1 is MNHEY, CDR2 SMNVEV, per germline (reference sequence). The CDR3 nucleotides read TGTGCCAGCAGTCTTACTAGCGGGGGGGCCCACGAGCAGTACGTC. It translates to CASSLTSGGAHEQYV.

This clonotype was counted between two and nine times. The gene calls are TRBV6-5 and TRBJ1-3; D not resolved. V was trimmed by 4 bases and J by 2 bases, leaving 18 bases between them. Looked up from germline, CDR1 is MNHEY and CDR2 is SVGAGI. The CDR3 is 17 residues long. The CDR3 sequence: CASSSRLSGSAGNTIYF. DNA of the CDR3: TGTGCCAGCAGTTCGAGGTTGTCGGGTTCTGCTGGAAACACCATATATTTT.

The chain couples TRBV9 to TRBJ1-3; D perhaps matches TRBD1 (6 bases). The CDR3 runs 15 residues. V dropped 2 bases and J dropped 8 bases, with 17 bases sitting between them. CDR1 and CDR2 (germline): SGDLS, YYNGEE. The CDR3 sequence: CASSVGKGYRDTIYF. The DNA for the CDR3 is TGTGCCAGCAGCGTGGGAAAGGGGTACAGGGACACCATATATTTT.

There are a few counts of this clonotype. The chain links TRBV5-1 to TRBJ1-2, with D possibly TRBD1 on 5 matching bases. The ends were cut back, 1 base at V and 0 bases at J, with 19 bases in the middle. The CDR3 is 18 amino acids. The germline V gene encodes CDR1 SGHRS and CDR2 YFSETQ. CDR3 sequence reads: CASSLIPTRGGPNYGYTF. The DNA for the CDR3 is TGCGCCAGCAGCTTGATTCCAACCCGGGGCGGACCTAACTATGGCTACACCTTC.

This clonotype was detected ten times or more. The chain is built from TRBV15 and TRBJ1-1, with 12 bases lining up with TRBD1. The trim removed 2 bases at V and 5 bases at J, leaving 3 bases unmatched. The CDR3 totals 15 residues. Germline V gene lookup returns CDR1 LNHNV and CDR2 YYDKDF (reference sequence). The CDR3 nucleotides are TGTGCCACCAGCAGACGGGACAGGGGGCGGACTGAAGCTTTCTTT. It specifies CATSRRDRGRTEAFF.

This rearrangement joins TRBV5-5 to TRBJ2-5, with 9 bases matching TRBD1. From germline, CDR1 is SGHKS and CDR2 YYEKEE (reference sequence). The CDR3 runs 15 residues. J lost 5 bases, V lost 6 bases, and 11 bases had no gene match. CDR3 residues: CASTTTGGYLETQYF. In nucleotides, the CDR3 is TGTGCCAGCACCACCACAGGGGGCTATTTGGAGACCCAGTACTTC.

This clonotype was counted at least ten times. Its ends do not fully match the called genes, so a read error is possible. The gene calls are TRBV10-3 and TRBJ2-3, with 12 nucleotides matching TRBD2. Germline CDR1 and CDR2: ENHRY and SYGVKD. The CDR3 has 14 amino acids. Written as DNA, the CDR3 is TGTGCCATCAGTGAGTCGTCTTTCGCGACTAGCGGGAGTTTT. Its translation is CAISESSFATSGSF.

The rearrangement joins TRBV20-1 to TRBJ2-2; 12 positions agree with TRBD1. V was pared by 1 base and J by 1 base, with 10 bases of the junction left unmatched. This CDR3 has 19 amino acids. Germline assignment: CDR1 DFQATT and CDR2 SNEGSKA (reference sequence). The CDR3 spells CSARGSRDRGRRNTGELFF. As DNA, the CDR3 is TGCAGTGCTAGAGGCAGCCGGGACAGGGGGCGCAGGAACACCGGGGAGCTGTTTTTT.

The chain is built from TRBV10-3 and TRBJ2-1; D unclear. The ends were cut back, 3 bases at V and 6 bases at J, with 6 bases in the middle. This CDR3 region has 12 residues. Germline V gives CDR1 ENHRY, CDR2 SYGVKD. The CDR3 DNA reads TGTGCCATCAGTGATCTGGGCAATGAGCAGTTCTTC. Residues: CAISDLGNEQFF.

V gene TRBV20-1 combines with J gene TRBJ2-7, with D unresolved. Germline V CDR1 and CDR2: DFQATT, SNEGSKA (reference sequence). This CDR3 spans 12 amino acids. V lost 6 bases and J 4 bases, leaving 13 bases between the germline ends. The CDR3: CSAPGAPYEQYF. The CDR3 DNA reads as TGCAGTGCCCCGGGTGCCCCTTACGAGCAGTACTTC.

This clonotype was observed many times. The chain couples TRBV4-1 to TRBJ1-4, with TRBD1 identical over 9 bases. Germline V gives CDR1 MGHRA, CDR2 YSYEKL. The CDR3 is made up of 16 amino acids. The ends lost 0 bases at V and 10 bases at J; junction bases unmatched: 9. CDR3 bases: TGCGCCAGCAGCCAAGATGACAGGGGGTTCAAGGGAAAACTGTTTTTT. Its translation: CASSQDDRGFKGKLFF.

This clonotype was recorded a few times. The genes are TRBV7-8 and TRBJ2-2; 7 nucleotides agree with TRBD2. The CDR3 consists of 18 residues. Trimming cost V 3 bases and J 4 bases; bases outside gene matches: 14. Germline V gene data show CDR1 as SGHVS and CDR2 as FQNEAQ. CDR3 sequence reads: CASSFPRGAGRGTGELFF. CDR3 bases: TGTGCCAGCAGCTTCCCACGAGGGGCAGGGAGGGGCACCGGGGAGCTGTTTTTT.

This clonotype was observed a few times. V and J are TRBV5-6 and TRBJ1-3; maybe TRBD1 (5 bases). This CDR3 is built from 13 residues. Germline V gene sequence: CDR1 SGHDT, CDR2 YYEEEE. The V end lost 1 base, the J end lost 8 bases, and 10 bases lay between the germline ends. As DNA, the CDR3 is TGTGCCAGCAGCTTGCACGGGACGGACACCATATATTTT. Its translation is CASSLHGTDTIYF.

This clonotype was seen a few times. This rearrangement joins TRBV27 to TRBJ2-1, with 7 bases identical to TRBD2. The CDR3 has 15 residues. Germline-derived CDR1 and CDR2 are MNHEY and SMNVEV (reference sequence). The V and J ends lost 7 bases and 4 bases, in that order; junction bases with no gene match: 10. The CDR3 DNA is TGTGCCAGCATTCGACTAGCAGGGCAGTACAATGAGCAGTTCTTC. Its protein product is CASIRLAGQYNEQFF.

This clonotype showed up just a few times. The V and J genes are TRBV3-1 and TRBJ2-1; TRBD2 agrees at 8 bases. V shed 8 bases, J shed 3 bases, and the junction held 3 bases outside the gene matches. Germline V gene lookup returns CDR1 LGHDT and CDR2 YNNKEL (reference sequence). The CDR3 spans 13 residues. Here the CDR3 reads CASGRGGYNEQFF. CDR3 nucleotides: TGTGCCAGCGGACGGGGGGGCTACAATGAGCAGTTCTTC.

This clonotype was seen repeatedly, ten times or more. This chain connects TRBV5-6 to TRBJ1-4, with TRBD1 matching 10 bases. V lost 0 bases to trimming and J lost 7 bases; unmatched junction nucleotides: 3. The CDR3 covers 15 residues. CDR1 SGHDT and CDR2 YYEEEE come from the germline V gene. The CDR3 region has the DNA TGTGCCAGCAGCTTGGGACAGGGGGCGTCTGAAAAACTGTTTTTT. Its translation is CASSLGQGASEKLFF.

This clonotype was observed many times. This rearrangement joins TRBV20-1 to TRBJ2-1; D is perhaps TRBD1 or TRBD2 (6 bases each). V was clipped by 6 bases and J by 2 bases, with 17 bases between them. The CDR3 has 15 residues. The germline V gene encodes CDR1 DFQATT and CDR2 SNEGSKA (reference sequence). The CDR3 DNA is TGCAGTGCCACCCTAACGGAGGGGGCCTACAATGAGCAGTTCTTC. This encodes CSATLTEGAYNEQFF.

Ten or more counts support this clonotype. The chain is built from TRBV11-2 and TRBJ1-1; 8 nucleotides agree with TRBD1. Germline CDR1 SGHAT, CDR2 FQNNGV. This CDR3 is built from 14 residues. V gave up 4 bases and J gave up 6 bases; unmatched junction bases: 7. CDR3 residues: CASSWGDRGPEAFF. The CDR3 coding sequence is TGTGCCAGCAGCTGGGGAGACAGGGGTCCTGAAGCTTTCTTT. The whole variable domain, remainder taken from reference TRBV11-2 and TRBJ1-1, is EAGVAQSPRYKIIEKRQSVAFWCNPISGHATLYWYQQILGQGPKLLIQFQNNGVVDDSQLPKDRFSAERLKGVDSTLKIQPAKLEDSAVYLCASSWGDRGPEAFFGQGTRLTVV.

The chain employs TRBV15 and TRBJ2-1; D call uncertain. The germline V gene has CDR1 LNHNV and CDR2 YYDKDF (reference sequence). The CDR3 is 17 amino acids. V was clipped by 5 bases and J by 0 bases, with 17 bases between them. CDR3 residues: CATSRRLSPSSYNEQFF. The CDR3 DNA sequence: TGTGCCACCAGCCGTAGACTGTCCCCCAGCTCCTACAATGAGCAGTTCTTC.

The sample holds many counts of this clonotype. The chain couples TRBV9 to TRBJ2-1; 8 bases are shared with TRBD2. The CDR3 has 14 amino acids. Losses at the gene ends were 7 bases for V and 9 bases for J; bases not matched to a gene: 12. From germline, CDR1 is SGDLS and CDR2 YYNGEE. The CDR3 region has the DNA TGTGCCAGCGCCCGGCGGACTAGCCCCGCTGAGCAGTTCTTC. Protein sequence: CASARRTSPAEQFF.

In this sample, this clonotype turned up a few times. Here the CDR3 reads CASSPPPGGVDTQYF. For the CDR3, the DNA is TGTGCCAGCAGCCCTCCCCCGGGGGGAGTAGATACGCAGTATTTT. This chain uses TRBV11-2 with TRBJ2-3; 7 bases align to TRBD2. Germline V gives CDR1 SGHAT, CDR2 FQNNGV. The CDR3 length is 15 residues. Germline trimming cut 5 bases from V and 5 bases from J; bases unmatched to any gene: 10.

This clonotype occurred many times. The V and J genes are TRBV20-1 and TRBJ2-3, with 8 bases matching TRBD2. Unmatched junction bases numbered 14, after V lost 6 bases and J lost 6 bases. Germline V gene sequence: CDR1 DFQATT, CDR2 SNEGSKA (reference sequence). This CDR3 is built from 15 residues. DNA for the CDR3: TGCAGTGCGGGACGGGGGGGGCAGGGGTTGGATACGCAGTATTTT. The encoded protein is CSAGRGGQGLDTQYF.